Presented here are 5 T cell receptor beta chains from one specimen sequenced in a study of blood T cell repertoires in COVID-19. Libraries were prepared by immunoSEQ multiplex PCR; TCRdb keeps only in-frame clonotypes and omits some of them. The top ten hold around 4.4% of the sample, which has 350,000 to 550,000 clones, about 89% seen once. The sample taken for sequencing was peripheral blood. These receptors all stem from a woman aged 30 to 39 with acute or convalescent COVID-19.

V usage is TRBV30 and J usage is TRBJ2-1, with D possibly matching TRBD1 (6 bases). Germline V gene lookup returns CDR1 GTSNPN and CDR2 SVGIG (reference sequence). The CDR3 covers 12 residues. Trimming pared 5 bases from V and 7 bases from J, leaving 12 bases between. CDR3 coding DNA: TGTGCCTGGCTACAGGGTGTTAATGAGCAGTTCTTC. Its protein is CAWLQGVNEQFF.

The chain couples TRBV6-5 to TRBJ1-6; a weak D match, TRBD1 (5 bases). Trimming removed 0 bases from V and 6 bases from J, with 9 bases in between. The CDR3 consists of 15 residues. Germline V gives CDR1 MNHEY, CDR2 SVGAGI. The CDR3 coding sequence is TGTGCCAGCAGTTACTCGACCAGGGCTAATTCACCCCTCCACTTT. As protein: CASSYSTRANSPLHF.

V gene TRBV3-1 (or the pseudogene TRBV3-2) combines with J gene TRBJ2-5; 14 bases agree with TRBD2. The J segment lost 4 bases and the V segment lost 3 bases, leaving 4 bases of the junction unmatched. Germline CDR1 is LGHDT and CDR2 is YNNKEL (reference sequence). This CDR3 spans 16 amino acids. The CDR3 nucleotides are TGTGCCAGCAGCCACCAGACTAGCGGGGGGGTAGAGACCCAGTACTTC. It codes for CASSHQTSGGVETQYF.

The rearrangement uses TRBV28 and TRBJ2-3, with 10 bases aligning to TRBD2. Germline-derived CDR1 and CDR2 are MDHEN and SYDVKM. J gave up 4 bases and V 6 bases, and 7 bases lay outside the gene matches. The CDR3 sequence is 15 residues long. CDR3 coding DNA: TGTGCCAGCAGGGATAGCGGGGGGATTGCAGATACGCAGTATTTT. Translation gives CASRDSGGIADTQYF.

The genes are TRBV27 and TRBJ2-3; the match to TRBD1 covers 10 bases. The length of the CDR3 is 15 residues. Trimming cost V 3 bases and J 4 bases; bases outside gene matches: 4. Germline lookup yields CDR1 MNHEY and CDR2 SMNVEV (reference sequence). CDR3 protein: CASSLTGGFSDTQYF. CDR3 sequence (DNA): TGTGCCAGCAGTTTGACAGGGGGCTTTTCAGATACGCAGTATTTT.